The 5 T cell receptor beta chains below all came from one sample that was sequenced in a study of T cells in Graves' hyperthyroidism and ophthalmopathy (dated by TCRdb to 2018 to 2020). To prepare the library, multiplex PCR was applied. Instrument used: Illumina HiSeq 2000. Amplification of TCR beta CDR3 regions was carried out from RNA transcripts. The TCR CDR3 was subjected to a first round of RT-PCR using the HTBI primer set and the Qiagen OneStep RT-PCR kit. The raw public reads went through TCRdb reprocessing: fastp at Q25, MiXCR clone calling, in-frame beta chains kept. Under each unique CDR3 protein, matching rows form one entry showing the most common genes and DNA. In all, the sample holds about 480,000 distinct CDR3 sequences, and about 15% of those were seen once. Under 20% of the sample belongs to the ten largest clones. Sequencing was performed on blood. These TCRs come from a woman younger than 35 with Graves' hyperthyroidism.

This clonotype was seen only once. Here the CDR3 reads CSVEYKSSGNTIYF. The CDR3 nucleotides read TGCAGCGTTGAATACAAGAGCTCTGGAAACACCATATATTTT. V gene TRBV29-1 combines with J gene TRBJ1-3; no clear D. V lost 2 bases and J 0 bases, leaving 8 bases between the germline ends. From germline, CDR1 is SQVTM and CDR2 ANQGSEA. This CDR3 comprises 14 residues.

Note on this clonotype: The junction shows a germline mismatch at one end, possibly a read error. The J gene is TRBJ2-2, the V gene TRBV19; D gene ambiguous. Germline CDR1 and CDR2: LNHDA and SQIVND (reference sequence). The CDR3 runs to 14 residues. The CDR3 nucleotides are TGTTCCAGTAGTATAGCTCAGTACACCGGGGAGCTGTTTTTT. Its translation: CSSSIAQYTGELFF.

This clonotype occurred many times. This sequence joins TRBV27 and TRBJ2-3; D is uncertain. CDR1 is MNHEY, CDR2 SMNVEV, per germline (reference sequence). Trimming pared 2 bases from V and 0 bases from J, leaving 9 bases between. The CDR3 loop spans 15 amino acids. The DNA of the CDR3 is TGTGCCAGCAGTTTACAGGATCCTAGCACAGATACGCAGTATTTT. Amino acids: CASSLQDPSTDTQYF.

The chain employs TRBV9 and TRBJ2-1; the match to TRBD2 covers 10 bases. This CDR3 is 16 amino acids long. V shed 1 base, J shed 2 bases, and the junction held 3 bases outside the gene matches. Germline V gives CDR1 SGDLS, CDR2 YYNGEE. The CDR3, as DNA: TGTGCCAGCAGCGTAAAAGCGGGAGGGCCCTACAATGAGCAGTTCTTC. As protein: CASSVKAGGPYNEQFF.

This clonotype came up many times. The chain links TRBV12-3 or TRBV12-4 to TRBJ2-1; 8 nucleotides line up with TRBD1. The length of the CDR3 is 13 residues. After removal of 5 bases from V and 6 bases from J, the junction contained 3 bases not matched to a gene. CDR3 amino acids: CASSPGTGNEQFF. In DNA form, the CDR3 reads TGTGCCAGCAGTCCGGGGACAGGCAATGAGCAGTTCTTC.